The 20 T cell receptor beta chains below all came from one sample that was sequenced in a study of T-cell reconstitution after alpha-beta-depleted transplantation in children. Unique molecular identifiers were incorporated when the TCRbeta library was constructed. From the PCR reads, TCRdb called clonotypes with MiXCR, one entry per CDR3 protein. The repertoire holds about 590,000 distinct CDR3 sequences, with approximately 13% as singletons. This specimen was PBMCs, mostly from graft donor cells, taken 360 days after TCRalphabeta/CD19-depleted stem cell transplant. The receptors here all came from a male patient younger than 18 who had a stem cell transplant for acute myeloid leukemia, so the T cells may come from the graft donor.

This clonotype came up a few times. The rearrangement links TRBV12-3 or TRBV12-4 to TRBJ1-5, with 7 bases lining up with TRBD1. Losses at the gene ends were 5 bases for V and 3 bases for J; bases not matched to a gene: 4. The CDR3 runs to 14 residues. The CDR3 here is CASSLQGTNQPQHF. CDR3 nucleotide sequence: TGTGCCAGCAGTCTACAGGGGACCAATCAGCCCCAGCATTTT.

At least ten counts were recorded for this clonotype. The V gene is TRBV28, the J gene TRBJ1-5, with 7 bases aligning to TRBD1. Per germline, CDR1 MDHEN and CDR2 SYDVKM. The CDR3 extends over 14 amino acids. Trimming removed 6 bases from V and 1 base from J; junction bases left unmatched: 3. CDR3 in amino acids: CASSWGQSNQPQHF. In nucleotides, the CDR3 is TGTGCCAGCAGCTGGGGACAGAGCAATCAGCCCCAGCATTTT.

This clonotype was recorded many times. The genes are TRBV7-8 and TRBJ2-4; D not certain. The germline V gene has CDR1 SGHVS and CDR2 FQNEAQ. There are 13 residues in the CDR3. Deletions cut 5 bases from V and 4 bases from J, with 9 bases between. The CDR3 DNA follows: TGTGCCAGCAGCCCGGATCGGAAAAACATTCAGTACTTC. It yields the protein CASSPDRKNIQYF.

The table lists this clonotype with a few counts. This chain joins TRBV20-1 and TRBJ1-5; 7 bases align to TRBD1. In germline, CDR1 is DFQATT, CDR2 SNEGSKA (reference sequence). The CDR3 has 13 amino acids. The J segment lost 2 bases and the V segment lost 5 bases, leaving 3 bases of the junction unmatched. Written as DNA, the CDR3 is TGCAGTGCTGGAGGACAGGGCAATCAGCCCCAGCATTTT. It encodes CSAGGQGNQPQHF.

This clonotype has a handful of counts. This chain connects TRBV27 to TRBJ2-7, with D unclear. Deletions cut 6 bases from V and 1 base from J, with 22 bases between. CDR3 length: 17 amino acids. The germline V gene has CDR1 MNHEY and CDR2 SMNVEV (reference sequence). This CDR3 is CASSPRWGSSGSYEQYF. The CDR3 bases are TGTGCCAGCAGCCCTAGGTGGGGATCGAGTGGGTCCTACGAGCAGTACTTC.

The chain combines TRBV18 with TRBJ2-1; D is perhaps TRBD2 (5 bases). This CDR3 contains 16 residues. Germline CDR1 is KGHSH and CDR2 is LQKENI. V was clipped by 4 bases and J by 6 bases, with 19 bases between them. The CDR3 sequence is CASSRARTDFGNEQFF. CDR3 coding DNA: TGTGCCAGCTCACGGGCCCGGACGGACTTCGGCAATGAGCAGTTCTTC.

The sample holds many counts of this clonotype. The chain carries TRBV20-1 and TRBJ2-5; 7 positions agree with TRBD2. From germline, CDR1 is DFQATT and CDR2 SNEGSKA (reference sequence). Germline trimming cut 0 bases from V and 0 bases from J; bases unmatched to any gene: 4. The CDR3 totals 15 residues. The CDR3, as DNA: TGCAGTGCTAGAGATAGCGGGCCGTACCAAGAGACCCAGTACTTC. Its translation: CSARDSGPYQETQYF.

Remarks on this clonotype: Mismatch with germline at one junction end may stem from a read error. The chain is built from TRBV4-3 and TRBJ2-1; D ambiguous. Germline CDR1 reads LGHNA; CDR2 reads YSLEER. CDR3 length equals 15 residues. The DNA of the CDR3 is TGCGCCACCAGCATGAATATAGCAGACTACAATGAGCAGTTCTTC. Protein: CATSMNIADYNEQFF.

The chain carries TRBV27 and TRBJ2-3, with 11 bases aligning to TRBD1. Germline values: CDR1 MNHEY, CDR2 SMNVEV (reference sequence). The trim removed 6 bases at V and 4 bases at J, leaving 6 bases unmatched. This CDR3 spans 15 amino acids. Here the CDR3 reads CASSRGTGGADTQYF. In DNA form, the CDR3 reads TGTGCCAGCAGCCGTGGGACAGGGGGTGCAGATACGCAGTATTTT.

This clonotype was picked up a small number of times. The CDR3 spells CASSDGRGTDTQYF. The CDR3 coding sequence is TGTGCCAGCAGTGACGGGAGGGGCACAGATACGCAGTATTTT. This rearrangement joins TRBV2 to TRBJ2-3, with 8 bases aligning to TRBD2. V gave up 3 bases and J gave up 1 base; unmatched junction bases: 0. Germline-derived CDR1 and CDR2 are SNHLY and FYNNEI. This CDR3 is built from 14 residues.

In its sample, this clonotype was seen a few times. The chain has TRBV11-2 and TRBJ1-2; D not certain. CDR3 length equals 14 residues. V lost 2 bases and J 5 bases, leaving 12 bases between the germline ends. Germline assignment: CDR1 SGHAT and CDR2 FQNNGV. The CDR3 DNA reads as TGTGCCAGCAGCTTATCTGGGGTCGCGTATGGCTACACCTTC. The encoded protein is CASSLSGVAYGYTF.

V gene TRBV15 combines with J gene TRBJ2-7; TRBD2 matches 7 bases. Germline V CDR1 and CDR2: LNHNV, YYDKDF (reference sequence). J gave up 0 bases and V 1 base, and 6 bases lay outside the gene matches. The CDR3 contains 16 residues. For the CDR3, the DNA is TGTGCCACCAGCAGAGGGGTCGGCGGGAGCTCCTACGAGCAGTACTTC. Protein product: CATSRGVGGSSYEQYF.

This chain joins TRBV2 and TRBJ2-5; possible D gene TRBD2, 5 bases. Per the germline V gene, CDR1 is SNHLY and CDR2 is FYNNEI. The CDR3 totals 14 residues. V was shortened by 7 bases and J by 7 bases, with 19 bases between the two germline ends. CDR3 region: CASNREGPKWTQYF. CDR3 bases: TGTGCCAGCAACCGAGAGGGTCCTAAGTGGACCCAGTACTTC.

The table lists this clonotype with a few counts. V usage is TRBV5-1 and J usage is TRBJ1-1; D remains ambiguous. The CDR3 is 13 residues long. Trimming left V 1 base short and J 4 bases short, with 8 bases between. CDR1 is SGHRS and CDR2 is YFSETQ in the germline V gene. The CDR3, as DNA: TGCGCCAGCAGCTTGCGACTGGCCACTGAAGCTTTCTTT. It specifies CASSLRLATEAFF.

This clonotype was recorded many times. J is TRBJ2-3 and V is TRBV7-3; 8 nucleotides agree with TRBD2. The CDR3 runs to 15 residues. In germline, CDR1 is SGHTA, CDR2 FQGTGA. With V trimmed by 1 base and J by 8 bases, 8 bases remained unmatched. DNA of the CDR3: TGTGCCAGCAGCTTAATGGCGGGAGGCGTTTCTACGCAGTATTTT. Protein: CASSLMAGGVSTQYF.

In its sample, this clonotype was seen a few times. This rearrangement joins TRBV9 to TRBJ2-1, with 9 bases that match TRBD2. The germline V gene has CDR1 SGDLS and CDR2 YYNGEE. This CDR3 has 16 amino acids. V lost 3 bases, J lost 4 bases, and 8 bases stayed unmatched. The CDR3 DNA follows: TGTGCCAGCAGCGCTCCCGGGACTAGCCCATACAATGAGCAGTTCTTC. Amino acid sequence: CASSAPGTSPYNEQFF.

The chain carries TRBV30 and TRBJ2-7; D is ambiguous. Trimming took 2 bases from V and 2 from J, leaving 10 bases between them. CDR3 length equals 13 residues. From germline, CDR1 is GTSNPN and CDR2 SVGIG (reference sequence). CDR3 loop: CAWSNGRTYEQYF. The CDR3 nucleotides read TGTGCCTGGAGTAACGGACGGACCTACGAGCAGTACTTC.

This clonotype was recorded at least ten times. V is TRBV21-1 and J is TRBJ2-3. TRBV21-1 is a known pseudogene. This CDR3 spans 15 amino acids. In DNA, the CDR3 is TGTGCCGAGAAAAGGTGGCGGTCCAGCACAGATACGCAGTATTTT. Translation: CAEKRWRSSTDTQYF.

The J gene is TRBJ1-4, the V gene TRBV6-5, with D hard to call. V lost 3 bases to trimming and J lost 6 bases, with 14 bases between them. CDR3 length equals 15 residues. Germline V gene lookup returns CDR1 MNHEY and CDR2 SVGAGI. The CDR3 DNA is TGTGCCAGCAGTTATGAGAGGTGGTCTTATGAAAAACTGTTTTTT. It codes for CASSYERWSYEKLFF.

This clonotype has ten or more counts. The chain employs TRBV29-1 and TRBJ2-7; the match to TRBD1 covers 7 bases. This CDR3 is built from 12 residues. The J segment lost 4 bases and the V segment lost 6 bases, leaving 6 bases of the junction unmatched. CDR1 is SQVTM and CDR2 is ANQGSEA in the germline V gene. The CDR3, as DNA: TGCAGCGTAAACAGGGGCCCTTACGAGCAGTACTTC. It is translated as CSVNRGPYEQYF.